Following are 18 T cell receptor beta chains from one sample sequenced in a study of blood T cell repertoires in COVID-19. Measured with immunoSEQ multiplex PCR; TCRdb has only the in-frame clones, and not every one. Seen here are more than 140,000 clones, 88% observed once, and the top ten hold about 1.5%. The sequencing input was peripheral blood. The source is a woman aged 55-70 years with acute or convalescent COVID-19.

This chain connects TRBV19 to TRBJ1-5; D perhaps matches TRBD1 (5 bases). CDR3 length: 14 residues. Germline V lookup: CDR1 LNHDA, CDR2 SQIVND (reference sequence). V dropped 7 bases and J dropped 8 bases, with 18 bases sitting between them. The CDR3 region has the DNA TGTGCCAGTACCAGGGTCGCCCCCCAAGAGCCCCAGCATTTT. This translates into CASTRVAPQEPQHF.

The CDR3 is CASSSGTGGRGYGYTF. CDR3 sequence (DNA): TGTGCCAGCAGTTCCGGGACAGGGGGCAGAGGGTATGGCTACACCTTC. The chain combines TRBV6-5 with TRBJ1-2, with 12 bases lining up with TRBD1. Germline V gene data show CDR1 as MNHEY and CDR2 as SVGAGI. The length of the CDR3 is 16 residues. The V gene end was trimmed by 4 bases and the J gene end by 5 bases; junction bases not matched to a gene: 8.

The chain employs TRBV5-8 and TRBJ2-1; the match to TRBD2 covers 7 bases. Germline CDR1 and CDR2: SGHTS and YDEGEE. The V gene end was trimmed by 5 bases and the J gene end by 4 bases; junction bases not matched to a gene: 6. This CDR3 is built from 14 residues. This chain's CDR3 is CASRPEGGYNEQFF. The DNA for the CDR3 is TGTGCCAGCAGACCGGAGGGAGGGTACAATGAGCAGTTCTTC.

A few counts support this clone. The same CDR3 also results from other DNA sequences found in this sample. The chain uses TRBV7-8 and TRBJ2-3, with D maybe TRBD2 (6 bases). This CDR3 comprises 12 residues. The germline CDR1 and CDR2 sequences are SGHVS and FQNEAQ. V lost 5 bases to trimming and J lost 4 bases, with 7 bases between them. The chain's CDR3 is CASSPGADTQYF. Written as DNA, the CDR3 is TGTGCCAGCAGCCCGGGGGCAGATACGCAGTATTTT.

This chain connects TRBV6-2 or TRBV6-3 to TRBJ2-1, with D tentatively TRBD1 (6 bases). The CDR3 loop spans 12 amino acids. Trimming removed 6 bases at V and 7 bases at J, with 10 bases between. Germline loops: CDR1 MNHEY, CDR2 SVGEGT. The CDR3 here is CASSRQGNEQFF. For the CDR3, the DNA is TGTGCCAGCAGCCGCCAGGGGAATGAGCAGTTCTTC.

V gene TRBV29-1 combines with J gene TRBJ1-1; no reliable D call. Germline values: CDR1 SQVTM, CDR2 ANQGSEA. This CDR3 has 12 residues. V lost 4 bases, J lost 2 bases, and 8 bases lay in between. In DNA, the CDR3 is TGCAGCGTTGTGCACGGTAACACTGAAGCTTTCTTT. Its protein is CSVVHGNTEAFF.

This clone has a handful of counts. This chain connects TRBV6-5 to TRBJ2-2; D possibly corresponds to TRBD2 (6 bases). The V gene lost 8 bases and the J gene lost 1 base, with 11 bases spanning the gap. The V gene's germline CDR1 is MNHEY and CDR2 SVGAGI. The CDR3 spans 14 residues. The CDR3 sequence: CASRELGNTGELFF. The CDR3 nucleotides are TGTGCCAGCCGGGAGTTGGGGAACACCGGGGAGCTGTTTTTT.

This chain connects TRBV30 to TRBJ2-5, with 7 bases matching TRBD2. Trimming cost V 5 bases and J 2 bases; bases outside gene matches: 11. The CDR3 covers 15 residues. The germline gives CDR1 GTSNPN, CDR2 SVGIG (reference sequence). The CDR3: CAWRLGPGLQETQYF. CDR3 nucleotide sequence: TGTGCCTGGCGCTTGGGTCCGGGACTACAAGAGACCCAGTACTTC.

V usage is TRBV15 and J usage is TRBJ2-6; a weak D match, TRBD2 (5 bases). CDR3 length: 18 residues. Germline loops: CDR1 LNHNV, CDR2 YYDKDF (reference sequence). Trimming cost V 5 bases and J 1 base, with 18 bases left between them. CDR3 coding DNA: TGTGCCACCAGCCCCGGTAGGAGGTTGACGTCTGGGGCCAACGTCCTGACTTTC. The encoded protein is CATSPGRRLTSGANVLTF.

This chain joins TRBV5-1 and TRBJ2-3, with D perhaps matching TRBD2 (6 bases). This CDR3 has 15 residues. Germline loops: CDR1 SGHRS, CDR2 YFSETQ. V lost 1 base to trimming and J lost 0 bases, with 9 bases between them. As DNA, the CDR3 is TGCGCCAGCAGCTTGCAACTAGCCAGCACAGATACGCAGTATTTT. Its protein is CASSLQLASTDTQYF.

The rearrangement uses TRBV9 and TRBJ2-3; 14 bases match TRBD2. Germline-derived CDR1 and CDR2 are SGDLS and YYNGEE. This CDR3 has 16 amino acids. J was trimmed by 5 bases and V by 0 bases; bases with no gene match: 2. As DNA, the CDR3 is TGTGCCAGCAGCGTAGGACTAGCGGGGGGGCTAGATACGCAGTATTTT. Translating gives CASSVGLAGGLDTQYF.

The CDR3 nucleotides read TGTGCCAGCAGCTTAATTAAGGGGGAAACTGAAGCTTTCTTT. Its protein product is CASSLIKGETEAFF. The chain uses TRBV7-8 and TRBJ1-1; maybe TRBD1 (6 bases). The CDR3 sequence is 14 residues long. Germline loops: CDR1 SGHVS, CDR2 FQNEAQ. The germline V and J ends were trimmed by 2 bases and 5 bases, with 12 bases remaining between them.

V usage is TRBV6-1 and J usage is TRBJ1-6, with TRBD1 matching over 12 bases. The CDR3 covers 16 residues. CDR1 is MNHNS, CDR2 SASEGT, per germline. J gave up 9 bases and V 4 bases, and 7 bases lay outside the gene matches. This CDR3 reads CASSAGTGGFSSPLHF. Here the CDR3 DNA reads TGTGCCAGCAGTGCCGGGACAGGGGGCTTCAGTTCACCCCTCCACTTT.

The CDR3 spells CASSHSGLEQYF. CDR3 sequence (DNA): TGTGCCAGCAGCCATTCAGGGCTCGAGCAGTACTTC. This rearrangement joins TRBV3-1 (or the pseudogene TRBV3-2) to TRBJ2-7, with a tentative D call TRBD1 (5 bases). The V and J ends lost 3 bases and 6 bases respectively, with 9 bases between them. CDR3 length: 12 residues. In germline, CDR1 is LGHDT, CDR2 YNNKEL (reference sequence).

The V gene is TRBV6-5, the J gene TRBJ1-5; D is ambiguous. The V end was cut by 0 bases, the J end by 1 base, with 4 bases between. The CDR3 runs to 14 residues. Germline CDR1 reads MNHEY; CDR2 reads SVGAGI. CDR3 residues: CASSYSQSNQPQHF. The CDR3 DNA is TGTGCCAGCAGTTACTCCCAGAGCAATCAGCCCCAGCATTTT.

This chain's CDR3 is CASSEQGGLVNEQFF. The CDR3 bases are TGTGCCAGCAGTGAACAGGGGGGCCTTGTAAATGAGCAGTTCTTC. The chain has TRBV6-1 and TRBJ2-1; D perhaps matches TRBD1 (7 bases). The CDR3 runs 15 residues. V was shortened by 2 bases and J by 7 bases, with 15 bases between the two germline ends. Germline values: CDR1 MNHNS, CDR2 SASEGT.

The chain uses TRBV30 and TRBJ2-2; D perhaps matches TRBD1 (6 bases). The CDR3 covers 16 residues. Germline V CDR1 and CDR2: GTSNPN, SVGIG (reference sequence). Trimming pared 3 bases from V and 4 bases from J, leaving 18 bases between. CDR3 in amino acids: CAWSDHRAYRTGELFF. CDR3 sequence (DNA): TGTGCCTGGAGCGATCACAGGGCATATCGCACCGGGGAGCTGTTTTTT.

The V and J genes are TRBV6-5 and TRBJ2-7; a weak D match, TRBD2 (5 bases). CDR1 and CDR2 (germline): MNHEY, SVGAGI. Trimming stripped 5 bases from V and 3 bases from J, with 11 bases between. The CDR3 is made up of 13 amino acids. CDR3 region: CASSPTRVYEQYF. The CDR3 DNA is TGTGCCAGCAGTCCGACGAGGGTCTACGAGCAGTACTTC.